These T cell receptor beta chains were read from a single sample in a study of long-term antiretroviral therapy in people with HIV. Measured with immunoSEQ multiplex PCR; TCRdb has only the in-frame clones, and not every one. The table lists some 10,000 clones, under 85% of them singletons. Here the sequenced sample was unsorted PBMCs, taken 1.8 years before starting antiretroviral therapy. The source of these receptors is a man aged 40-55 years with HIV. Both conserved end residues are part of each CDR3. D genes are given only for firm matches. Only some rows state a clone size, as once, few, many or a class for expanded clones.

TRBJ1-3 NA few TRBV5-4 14 CASSLGSSGNTIYF TGTGCCAGCAGCCTGGGTAGCTCTGGAAACACCATATATTTT
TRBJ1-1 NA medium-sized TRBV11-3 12 CASSLTAHEAFF TGTGCCAGCAGCTTAACGGCACATGAAGCTTTCTTT
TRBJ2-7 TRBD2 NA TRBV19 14 CATSSGLAGYEQYF TGTGCCACTTCGTCGGGACTAGCGGGATACGAGCAGTACTTC
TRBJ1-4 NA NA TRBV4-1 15 CASSHIGRDEEKLFF TGCGCCAGCAGCCACATCGGCAGGGATGAGGAAAAACTGTTTTTT
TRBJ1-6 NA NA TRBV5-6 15 CASSLWEMTQSPLHF TGTGCCAGCAGCTTGTGGGAAATGACACAATCACCCCTCCACTTT
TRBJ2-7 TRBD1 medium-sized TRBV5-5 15 CASSSIKTGTYEQYF TGTGCCAGCAGCTCCATAAAGACAGGGACGTACGAGCAGTACTTC
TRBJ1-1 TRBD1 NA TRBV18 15 CASSPGQGEYTEAFF TGTGCCAGCTCACCGGGACAGGGGGAATACACTGAAGCTTTCTTT
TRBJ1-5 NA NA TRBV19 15 CASSIHSLSNQPQHF TGTGCCAGTAGTATACACAGTCTTAGCAATCAGCCCCAGCATTTT
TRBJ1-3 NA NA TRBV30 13 CAWSSGLGNTIYF TGTGCCTGGAGCTCGGGGCTCGGAAACACCATATATTTT
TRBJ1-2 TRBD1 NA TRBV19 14 CASSTWDRGYGYTF TGTGCCAGTAGTACTTGGGACAGGGGCTATGGCTACACCTTC
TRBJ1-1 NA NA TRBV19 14 CASSIVGGNTEAFF TGTGCCAGTAGTATAGTTGGGGGGAACACTGAAGCTTTCTTT
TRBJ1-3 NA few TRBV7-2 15 CASSLQGSSGNTIYF TGTGCCAGCAGCTTACAAGGTTCCTCTGGAAACACCATATATTTT
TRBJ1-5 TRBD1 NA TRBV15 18 CATSRTNTPGTGGQPQHF TGTGCCACCAGCAGAACTAACACCCCCGGGACAGGTGGTCAGCCCCAGCATTTT
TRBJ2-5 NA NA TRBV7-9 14 CASSGALGEETQYF TGTGCCAGCAGCGGGGCCCTAGGGGAAGAGACCCAGTACTTC
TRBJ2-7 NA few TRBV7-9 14 CASSVAGPTYEQYF TGTGCCAGCAGCGTGGCAGGCCCTACCTACGAGCAGTACTTC
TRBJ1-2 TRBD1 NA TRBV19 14 CASGTRQGGDGYTF TGTGCCAGTGGGACCCGACAGGGCGGGGATGGCTACACCTTC
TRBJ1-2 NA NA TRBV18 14 CASSPGGRDYGYTF TGTGCCAGCTCACCAGGGGGCAGGGACTATGGCTACACCTTC
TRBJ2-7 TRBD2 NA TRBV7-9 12 CASSSAGVEQYF TGTGCCAGCAGCTCGGCGGGGGTCGAGCAGTACTTC
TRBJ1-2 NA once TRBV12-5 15 CASGLVSAPFYGYTF TGTGCTAGTGGTTTGGTATCCGCCCCATTTTATGGCTACACCTTC
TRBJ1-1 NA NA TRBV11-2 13 CASSLTDSTEAFF TGTGCCAGCAGCCTGACGGACAGTACTGAAGCTTTCTTT
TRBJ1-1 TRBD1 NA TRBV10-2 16 CASSEEAGGLNTEAFF TGCGCCAGCAGTGAGGAGGCAGGGGGTTTGAACACTGAAGCTTTCTTT
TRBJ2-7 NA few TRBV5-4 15 CASSETPNQVYEQYF TGTGCCAGCAGCGAGACTCCTAATCAAGTCTACGAGCAGTACTTC
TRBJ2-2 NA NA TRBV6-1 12 CASSVRAGELFF TGTGCCAGCAGTGTTAGAGCCGGGGAGCTGTTTTTT
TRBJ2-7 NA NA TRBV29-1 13 CSVAQGALYEQYF TGCAGCGTTGCTCAGGGAGCACTTTACGAGCAGTACTTC
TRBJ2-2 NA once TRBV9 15 CASSVGGAYTGELFF TGTGCCAGCAGCGTAGGAGGGGCCTATACCGGGGAGCTGTTTTTT
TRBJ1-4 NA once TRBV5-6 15 CASSAYGRGNEKLFF TGTGCCAGCAGCGCTTACGGCCGGGGGAATGAAAAACTGTTTTTT
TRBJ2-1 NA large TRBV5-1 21 CASSLRTALEGTPSSYNEQFF TGCGCCAGCAGCTTACGGACAGCCCTCGAAGGGACTCCAAGCTCCTACAATGAGCAGTTCTTC
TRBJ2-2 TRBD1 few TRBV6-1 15 CASSGQGAGTGELFF TGTGCCAGCAGTGGTCAGGGGGCTGGCACCGGGGAGCTGTTTTTT
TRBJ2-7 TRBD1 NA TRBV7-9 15 CASSLRGGLAYEQYF TGTGCCAGCAGCTTGAGAGGGGGCCTCGCGTACGAGCAGTACTTC
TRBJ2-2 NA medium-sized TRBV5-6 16 CASSLEGEENTGELFF TGTGCCAGCAGCTTGGAGGGGGAGGAGAACACCGGGGAGCTGTTTTTT
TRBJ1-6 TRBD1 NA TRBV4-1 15 CASSQDTGGNSPLHF TGCGCCAGCAGCCAAGATACAGGGGGGAATTCACCCCTCCACTTT
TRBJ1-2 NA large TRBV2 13 CASRETGIDGYTF TGTGCCAGCAGGGAAACAGGGATCGATGGCTACACCTTC
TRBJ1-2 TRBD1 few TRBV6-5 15 CASSGSRGQGYGYTF TGTGCCAGCAGTGGATCCAGGGGGCAGGGGTATGGCTACACCTTC
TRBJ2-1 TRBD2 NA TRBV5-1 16 CASSFGAGESYNEQFF TGCGCCAGCAGCTTCGGGGCGGGGGAGTCCTACAATGAGCAGTTCTTC
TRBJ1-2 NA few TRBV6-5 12 CASSFQGDGYTF TGTGCCAGCAGTTTCCAGGGCGATGGCTACACCTTC
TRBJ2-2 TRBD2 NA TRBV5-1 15 CASRTSGGRAGELFF TGCGCCAGCAGGACTAGCGGGGGACGGGCCGGGGAGCTGTTTTTT
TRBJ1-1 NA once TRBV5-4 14 CASSPNREDTEAFF TGTGCCAGCAGCCCCAACAGGGAAGACACTGAAGCTTTCTTT
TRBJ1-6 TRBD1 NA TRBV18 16 CASSPSGQGASSPLHF TGTGCCAGCTCACCTTCGGGACAGGGGGCTAGTTCACCCCTCCACTTT
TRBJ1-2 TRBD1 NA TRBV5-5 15 CASSSAIGGNYGYTF TGTGCCAGCAGCTCTGCGATAGGGGGCAACTATGGCTACACCTTC
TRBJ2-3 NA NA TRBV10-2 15 CASSEPRQSTDTQYF TGCGCCAGCAGTGAGCCGAGACAGTCCACAGATACGCAGTATTTT
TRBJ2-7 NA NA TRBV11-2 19 CASSLQRGGGAQKTYEQYF TGTGCCAGCAGCTTACAAAGGGGAGGGGGCGCCCAAAAGACCTACGAGCAGTACTTC
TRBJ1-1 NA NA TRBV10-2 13 CATSGRGSTEAFF TGCGCCACCTCCGGAAGGGGAAGCACTGAAGCTTTCTTT
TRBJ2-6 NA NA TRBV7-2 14 CASSSSPGANVLTF TGTGCCAGCAGCTCCTCCCCTGGGGCCAACGTCCTGACTTTC
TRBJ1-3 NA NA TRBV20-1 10 CPKDGNTIYF TGCCCGAAGGACGGAAACACCATATATTTT
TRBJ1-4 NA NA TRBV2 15 CASSDRRGMNEKLFF TGTGCCAGCAGTGATAGAAGGGGTATGAATGAAAAACTGTTTTTT
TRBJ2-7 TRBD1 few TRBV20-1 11 CSAPTGDEQYF TGCAGTGCCCCGACAGGGGATGAGCAGTACTTC
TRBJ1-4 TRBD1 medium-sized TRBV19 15 CASSPWGQGSEKLFF TGTGCCAGTAGTCCATGGGGACAGGGGAGTGAAAAACTGTTTTTT
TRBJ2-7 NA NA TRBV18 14 CASSPWEATYEQYF TGTGCCAGCTCACCCTGGGAGGCAACCTACGAGCAGTACTTC
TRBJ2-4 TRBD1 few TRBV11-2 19 CASSLGGGQGTGRSNIQYF TGTGCCAGCAGCTTAGGAGGGGGACAGGGGACGGGGCGCAGCAACATTCAGTACTTC
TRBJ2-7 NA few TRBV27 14 CASSPPGHPYEQYF TGTGCCAGCAGTCCCCCGGGACACCCCTACGAGCAGTACTTC
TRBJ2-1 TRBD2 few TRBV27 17 CASSQPGLAVPYNEQFF TGTGCCAGCAGTCAACCGGGACTAGCGGTCCCCTACAATGAGCAGTTCTTC
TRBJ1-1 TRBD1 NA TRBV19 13 CASRDSMNTEAFF TGTGCCAGTCGGGACAGTATGAACACTGAAGCTTTCTTT
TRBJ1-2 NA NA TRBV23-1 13 CASTSREGYGYTF TGCGCCAGCACCTCTCGGGAGGGCTATGGCTACACCTTC